Shown below are 29 T cell receptor beta chains from a single sample sequenced in a study of PD-1 blockade in classical Hodgkin lymphoma. Sequenced by immunoSEQ multiplex PCR; TCRdb stores in-frame clones only, minus some. Of some 62,000 clones listed, around 88% are singletons. Relapses following autologous stem cell transplantation were seen in all patients, with brentuximab vedotin exposure varying. The sequenced sample was peripheral blood mononuclear cells (PBMCs), obtained at baseline. These receptors all come from a human donor with classical Hodgkin lymphoma.

The J gene is TRBJ1-5, the V gene TRBV28; D remains ambiguous. V was shortened by 6 bases and J by 5 bases, with 17 bases between the two germline ends. The germline CDR1 and CDR2 sequences are MDHEN and SYDVKM. This CDR3 is built from 15 residues. The chain's CDR3 is CASRDVGLGHQPQHF. CDR3 bases: TGTGCCAGCAGGGACGTTGGGTTGGGCCATCAGCCCCAGCATTTT.

The V and J genes are TRBV7-2 and TRBJ1-3; D remains ambiguous. Per germline, CDR1 SGHTA and CDR2 FQGNSA. The ends were cut back, 5 bases at V and 4 bases at J, with 9 bases in the middle. CDR3 length: 13 residues. CDR3 in DNA: TGTGCCAGCAGCCCGTCCAGCGGAAACACCATATATTTT. Its translation: CASSPSSGNTIYF. Filled out from reference TRBV7-2 and TRBJ1-3, the complete variable domain reads GAGVSQSPSNKVTEKGKDVELRCDPISGHTALYWYRQSLGQGLEFLIYFQGNSAPDKSGLPSDRFSAERTGGSVSTLTIQRTQQEDSAVYLCASSPSSGNTIYFGEGSWLTVV.

This rearrangement joins TRBV9 to TRBJ2-2; TRBD1 might be the D (6 bases). The CDR3 runs to 15 residues. Trimming took off 0 bases at V and 6 bases at J, with 12 bases between the two ends. Germline lookup yields CDR1 SGDLS and CDR2 YYNGEE. CDR3 DNA sequence: TGTGCCAGCAGCGTAGAGAACAGGGTGGCCGGGGAGCTGTTTTTT. It codes for CASSVENRVAGELFF.

The chain is built from TRBV5-1 and TRBJ1-2; D call uncertain. Per the germline V gene, CDR1 is SGHRS and CDR2 is YFSETQ. This CDR3 spans 14 amino acids. V was trimmed by 0 bases and J by 3 bases, leaving 9 bases between them. The CDR3 bases are TGCGCCAGCAGCTTGGAAGGTCAGGACTATGGCTACACCTTC. Its translation is CASSLEGQDYGYTF.

This chain joins TRBV6-1 and TRBJ1-1; 10 bases map to TRBD1. The CDR3 totals 14 residues. The germline V gene encodes CDR1 MNHNS and CDR2 SASEGT. The junction had 2 bases not matched to a gene; V was cut back by 2 bases and J by 5 bases. CDR3 residues: CASSERTGGTEAFF. CDR3 in DNA: TGTGCCAGCAGTGAAAGGACAGGGGGAACTGAAGCTTTCTTT.

The chain joins TRBV7-6 to TRBJ2-1; D might be TRBD1 (5 bases). There are 13 residues in the CDR3. With 1 base removed from V and 6 bases from J, the gap between germline ends came to 7 bases. Per the germline V gene, CDR1 is SGHVS and CDR2 is FNYEAQ. CDR3 amino acids: CASSLGQINEQFF. DNA of the CDR3: TGTGCCAGCAGCTTAGGACAGATCAATGAGCAGTTCTTC.

J is TRBJ2-7 and V is TRBV6-5, with D perhaps given as TRBD1 or TRBD2 (5 bases each). V lost 4 bases and J 2 bases, leaving 15 bases between the germline ends. The CDR3 is 15 residues long. CDR1 and CDR2 from the germline V gene are MNHEY and SVGAGI. The CDR3 nucleotides are TGTGCCAGCAGTTCGGGGCAGGGCCTGACCTACGAGCAGTACTTC. Protein: CASSSGQGLTYEQYF.

This clone was found a few times. This chain connects TRBV7-9 to TRBJ1-2, with D possibly being TRBD1 (6 bases). This CDR3 is built from 15 residues. CDR1 SEHNR and CDR2 FQNEAQ come from the germline V gene (reference sequence). V was shortened by 2 bases and J by 3 bases, with 13 bases between the two germline ends. CDR3 loop: CASSLLGGADYGYTF. CDR3 sequence (DNA): TGTGCCAGCAGCTTATTGGGGGGCGCGGACTATGGCTACACCTTC.

The chain carries TRBV27 and TRBJ1-1, with TRBD1 as a possible D gene (5 bases). Germline V lookup: CDR1 MNHEY, CDR2 SMNVEV (reference sequence). Trimming took off 2 bases at V and 1 base at J, with 20 bases between the two ends. The CDR3 covers 18 residues. CDR3 in amino acids: CASSLALLGQRSNTEAFF. As DNA, the CDR3 is TGTGCCAGCAGTTTAGCCCTGTTGGGGCAGAGGTCGAACACTGAAGCTTTCTTT.

The CDR3: CASSLAVGADTQYF. CDR3 bases: TGTGCCAGCAGTCTGGCAGTAGGTGCTGATACGCAGTATTTT. This chain connects TRBV7-2 to TRBJ2-3; D is uncertain. V lost 6 bases and J lost 6, with 16 bases in between. Germline CDR1 and CDR2: SGHTA and FQGNSA. The CDR3 runs 14 residues. The whole variable domain, filled in from reference TRBV7-2 and TRBJ2-3, reads GAGVSQSPSNKVTEKGKDVELRCDPISGHTALYWYRQSLGQGLEFLIYFQGNSAPDKSGLPSDRFSAERTGGSVSTLTIQRTQQEDSAVYLCASSLAVGADTQYFGPGTRLTVL.

The chain couples TRBV7-2 to TRBJ1-3; TRBD1 is a possible D gene (5 bases). The germline V and J ends were trimmed by 1 base and 8 bases, with 18 bases remaining between them. The CDR3 totals 16 residues. Germline CDR1 is SGHTA and CDR2 is FQGNSA. DNA of the CDR3: TGTGCCAGCAGCTTAGACGGGGCCGCCTCTGTTGACACCATATATTTT. Its translation is CASSLDGAASVDTIYF.

This chain connects TRBV7-3 to TRBJ1-6, with D possibly being TRBD1 (5 bases). In germline, CDR1 is SGHTA, CDR2 FQGTGA. The V gene lost 5 bases and the J gene lost 7 bases, with 15 bases spanning the gap. The CDR3 contains 15 residues. CDR3 amino acids: CASSLEVQGNSPLHF. The CDR3 DNA reads as TGTGCCAGCAGCCTCGAGGTTCAGGGAAATTCACCCCTCCACTTT. Filled out from reference TRBV7-3 and TRBJ1-6, the complete variable domain reads GAGVSQTPSNKVTEKGKYVELRCDPISGHTALYWYRQSLGQGPEFLIYFQGTGAADDSGLPNDRFFAVRPEGSVSTLKIQRTERGDSAVYLCASSLEVQGNSPLHFGNGTRLTVT.

V gene TRBV4-2 combines with J gene TRBJ1-5; 7 bases are shared with TRBD1. CDR3 length: 15 residues. Unmatched junction bases numbered 8, after V lost 0 bases and J lost 9 bases. Germline V gene sequence: CDR1 LGHNA, CDR2 YNFKEQ. The CDR3 DNA sequence: TGTGCCAGCAGCCAAGATCCGACAGGGTTAACGCCCCAGCATTTT. This translates into CASSQDPTGLTPQHF.

This rearrangement joins TRBV7-9 to TRBJ2-5; a possible D gene is TRBD2 (7 bases). V shed 5 bases and J shed 5 bases, with 15 bases lying between them. Germline V gives CDR1 SEHNR, CDR2 FQNEAQ (reference sequence). The CDR3 has 14 residues. The CDR3 DNA is TGTGCCAGCAGCCCCATCGGGGGGCGCGAGACCCAGTACTTC. It translates to CASSPIGGRETQYF.

In its sample, this clone is medium-sized. This chain uses TRBV29-1 with TRBJ1-2; D is possibly TRBD1 (5 bases). The V gene lost 4 bases and the J gene lost 6 bases, with 15 bases spanning the gap. CDR1 and CDR2 (germline): SQVTM, ANQGSEA. This CDR3 region has 13 residues. CDR3 in amino acids: CSVVGETAHGYTF. In DNA form, the CDR3 reads TGCAGCGTTGTTGGGGAGACAGCCCATGGCTACACCTTC.

The V and J genes are TRBV29-1 and TRBJ2-5; 8 positions match TRBD1. The ends lost 5 bases at V and 0 bases at J; junction bases unmatched: 8. CDR1 is SQVTM, CDR2 ANQGSEA, per germline. The CDR3 is 15 amino acids. CDR3 loop: CSVFPSTGDQETQYF. The CDR3 region has the DNA TGCAGCGTTTTTCCTTCGACAGGGGACCAAGAGACCCAGTACTTC.

CDR3 protein: CASSVGGPSTDTQYF. DNA for the CDR3: TGTGCCAGCAGCGTAGGGGGTCCCAGCACAGATACGCAGTATTTT. V gene TRBV9 combines with J gene TRBJ2-3; D not resolved. The V and J ends lost 0 bases and 0 bases respectively, with 8 bases between them. Looked up from germline, CDR1 is SGDLS and CDR2 is YYNGEE. The CDR3 loop spans 15 amino acids.

The chain carries TRBV4-1 and TRBJ1-5, with 7 bases matching TRBD1. The CDR3 totals 15 residues. The ends lost 0 bases at V and 7 bases at J; junction bases unmatched: 6. Germline V lookup: CDR1 MGHRA, CDR2 YSYEKL. The CDR3 DNA is TGCGCCAGCAGCCAAGATAGGGGGCGATCCCAGCCCCAGCATTTT. Translating it yields CASSQDRGRSQPQHF.

This clone occurred a few times. The V and J genes are TRBV5-1 and TRBJ1-1, with unresolved D. Germline V gene lookup returns CDR1 SGHRS and CDR2 YFSETQ. The CDR3 runs to 14 residues. V lost 0 bases, J lost 3 bases, and 9 bases lay in between. Here the CDR3 reads CASSLDNGDTEAFF. CDR3 DNA: TGCGCCAGCAGCTTGGACAATGGGGACACTGAAGCTTTCTTT.

This chain connects TRBV19 to TRBJ2-3, with 9 bases matching TRBD2. CDR1 LNHDA and CDR2 SQIVND come from the germline V gene (reference sequence). The V segment lost 8 bases and the J segment 6 bases; nucleotides outside the gene matches: 12. The CDR3 sequence is 15 residues long. The CDR3 region has the DNA TGTGCCAGTGGCAATTGGCGGGGGGGCATGGATACGCAGTATTTT. Its translation: CASGNWRGGMDTQYF.

Worth noting for this clone: Compared with germline, one end of the junction differs, possibly owing to a read error. CDR3 region: CSVSGNSEAFF. As DNA, the CDR3 is TGCAGCGTCTCAGGGAACAGTGAAGCTTTCTTT. The chain carries TRBV29-1 and TRBJ1-1; maybe TRBD1 (5 bases). Germline V gene data show CDR1 as SQVTM and CDR2 as ANQGSEA. This CDR3 has 11 amino acids.

The chain couples TRBV7-9 to TRBJ2-3, with TRBD2 matching 14 bases. Germline V gives CDR1 SEHNR, CDR2 FQNEAQ (reference sequence). V lost 3 bases, J lost 4 bases, and 12 bases stayed unmatched. CDR3 size: 19 residues. CDR3 amino acids: CASSFPLGTSGGPPDTQYF. The DNA for the CDR3 is TGTGCCAGCAGCTTTCCCCTGGGGACTAGCGGGGGCCCGCCAGATACGCAGTATTTT. The variable domain in full, with the rest retrieved from reference TRBV7-9 and TRBJ2-3, is DTGVSQNPRHKITKRGQNVTFRCDPISEHNRLYWYRQTLGQGPEFLTYFQNEAQLEKSRLLSDRFSAERPKGSFSTLEIQRTEQGDSAMYLCASSFPLGTSGGPPDTQYFGPGTRLTVL.

This chain connects TRBV7-2 to TRBJ1-5; D is possibly TRBD1 (5 bases). The CDR3 loop spans 14 amino acids. The V gene lost 5 bases and the J gene lost 1 base, with 9 bases spanning the gap. The V gene's germline CDR1 is SGHTA and CDR2 FQGNSA. The CDR3 bases are TGTGCCAGCAGCATTCAGGGAAGCAATCAGCCCCAGCATTTT. Residues: CASSIQGSNQPQHF.

V is TRBV7-9 and J is TRBJ1-2; D not certain. V shed 5 bases and J shed 8 bases, with 9 bases lying between them. The CDR3 consists of 11 residues. Germline V gives CDR1 SEHNR, CDR2 FQNEAQ (reference sequence). CDR3 protein: CASSQLIGYTF. The CDR3 DNA is TGTGCCAGCAGCCAACTCATAGGCTACACCTTC.

The chain recombines TRBV4-2 with TRBJ2-2, with 7 bases fitting TRBD2. CDR3 length equals 17 residues. CDR1 is LGHNA, CDR2 YNFKEQ, per germline. The ends lost 4 bases at V and 1 base at J; junction bases unmatched: 9. CDR3 DNA sequence: TGTGCCAGCAGCCGCGACCTCAGCGGGGAGAACACCGGGGAGCTGTTTTTT. Translation: CASSRDLSGENTGELFF.

This chain uses TRBV9 with TRBJ1-3; no definite D call. The V and J ends lost 3 bases and 6 bases respectively, with 7 bases between them. The length of the CDR3 is 12 residues. The germline V gene has CDR1 SGDLS and CDR2 YYNGEE. The CDR3 protein is CASSATTNTIYF. CDR3 in DNA: TGTGCCAGCAGCGCGACGACAAACACCATATATTTT. The variable domain in full, with the rest retrieved from reference TRBV9 and TRBJ1-3, is DSGVTQTPKHLITATGQRVTLRCSPRSGDLSVYWYQQSLDQGLQFLIQYYNGEERAKGNILERFSAQQFPDLHSELNLSSLELGDSALYFCASSATTNTIYFGEGSWLTVV.

The J gene is TRBJ2-3, the V gene TRBV5-4; the match to TRBD2 covers 8 bases. The trim removed 1 base at V and 11 bases at J, leaving 12 bases unmatched. The CDR3 runs to 15 residues. Germline loops: CDR1 SGHNT, CDR2 YYREEE (reference sequence). CDR3 bases: TGTGCCAGCAGCTTGTATGTGTCGGGGGGGCGGCTGCAGTATTTT. It specifies CASSLYVSGGRLQYF.

This clone occurred once. The V and J genes are TRBV6-6 and TRBJ1-1; D unclear. With 0 bases removed from V and 2 bases from J, the gap between germline ends came to 13 bases. CDR1 is MNHNY and CDR2 is SVGAGI in the germline V gene (reference sequence). This CDR3 is built from 16 residues. The CDR3 DNA follows: TGTGCCAGCAGTTACTCGAACCCTGAAATCAACACTGAAGCTTTCTTT. Its protein product is CASSYSNPEINTEAFF.

The J gene is TRBJ1-3, the V gene TRBV6-5; 7 bases fit TRBD1. The germline V gene has CDR1 MNHEY and CDR2 SVGAGI. V lost 5 bases and J lost 2; bases outside the gene matches: 6. The CDR3 sequence is 15 residues long. CDR3 nucleotides: TGTGCCAGCAGTCTCGTAGGGACAGCTGGAAACACCATATATTTT. Amino acid sequence: CASSLVGTAGNTIYF.